Shown below are 2 T cell receptor beta chains from a single sample sequenced in a study of T cell repertoires in cytomegalovirus infection. TCRdb processed the reads anew with MiXCR; each CDR3 protein has one entry. The table includes roughly 180,000 distinct CDR3 sequences, approximately 28% detected once. Sequencing was performed on PBMCs. Receptors originate from a human donor in good health (CMV status not recorded). Some clones in this sample may be carry-over from other donors' samples.

This clonotype was observed at least ten times. The chain is built from TRBV27 and TRBJ1-6; D might be TRBD1 (6 bases). The ends were cut back, 5 bases at V and 5 bases at J, with 13 bases in the middle. Looked up from germline, CDR1 is MNHEY and CDR2 is SMNVEV (reference sequence). CDR3 length: 15 residues. The CDR3 protein is CASSRTGINNSPLHF. CDR3 nucleotides: TGTGCCAGCAGTCGAACAGGGATTAATAATTCACCCCTCCACTTT.

This chain uses TRBV7-3 with TRBJ2-6; D could derive from TRBD1 or TRBD2 (5 bases each). Germline V CDR1 and CDR2: SGHTA, FQGTGA. The CDR3 totals 19 residues. V lost 4 bases to trimming and J lost 0 bases, with 19 bases between them. The CDR3 is CASSSKRGKRGSGANVLTF. CDR3 bases: TGTGCCAGCAGCTCGAAAAGGGGCAAGAGGGGCTCTGGGGCCAACGTCCTGACTTTC.